This passage covers 10 T cell receptor beta chains from one sample sequenced in a study of T-cell reconstitution after alpha-beta-depleted transplantation in children. A TCRbeta library incorporating unique molecular identifiers was prepared. One entry per CDR3 protein, called by TCRdb with MiXCR from the PCR reads. The sample lists about 440,000 distinct CDR3 sequences; roughly 43% were seen once. The sequencing here drew on PBMCs, taken before TCRalphabeta/CD19-depleted stem cell transplant. The receptor set was obtained from a girl aged 2-10 years with aplastic anemia, due to receive a stem cell transplant.

This rearrangement joins TRBV24-1 to TRBJ2-1, with D possibly called TRBD1 or TRBD2 (5 bases each). This CDR3 region has 14 residues. Germline V CDR1 and CDR2: KGHDR, SFDVKD. V was trimmed by 10 bases and J by 0 bases, leaving 12 bases between them. CDR3 nucleotide sequence: TGTGCCACAGGGACGGGAAGCTCCTACAATGAGCAGTTCTTC. Protein product: CATGTGSSYNEQFF.

The chain recombines TRBV20-1 with TRBJ2-6; TRBD1 matches 11 bases. Germline V gene sequence: CDR1 DFQATT, CDR2 SNEGSKA (reference sequence). This CDR3 comprises 18 residues. J was trimmed by 0 bases and V by 5 bases; bases with no gene match: 9. The CDR3 reads CSAPGQGGRGSGANVLTF. In DNA, the CDR3 is TGCAGTGCTCCGGGACAGGGGGGAAGGGGCTCTGGGGCCAACGTCCTGACTTTC.

In this sample, this clonotype turned up many times. The genes are TRBV7-2 and TRBJ2-2; TRBD2 matches at 15 bases. This CDR3 spans 19 amino acids. V lost 5 bases and J lost 2; bases outside the gene matches: 9. Germline CDR1 and CDR2: SGHTA and FQGNSA. CDR3: CASSLMLGLAGGNTGELFF. The CDR3 nucleotides are TGTGCCAGCAGCCTCATGCTGGGACTAGCGGGGGGAAACACCGGGGAGCTGTTTTTT. Complete variable domain (other parts from reference TRBV7-2 and TRBJ2-2): GAGVSQSPSNKVTEKGKDVELRCDPISGHTALYWYRQSLGQGLEFLIYFQGNSAPDKSGLPSDRFSAERTGGSVSTLTIQRTQQEDSAVYLCASSLMLGLAGGNTGELFFGEGSRLTVL.

The genes are TRBV7-3 and TRBJ2-2; D unresolved. The germline V and J ends were trimmed by 3 bases and 5 bases, with 7 bases remaining between them. Germline assignment: CDR1 SGHTA and CDR2 FQGTGA. The CDR3 runs to 13 residues. CDR3 DNA sequence: TGTGCCAGCAGCTTCGACCCGACCGGGGAGCTGTTTTTT. Amino acid sequence: CASSFDPTGELFF.

The genes are TRBV5-1 and TRBJ2-3; D gene ambiguous. Trimming took 4 bases from V and 0 from J, leaving 9 bases between them. The CDR3 length is 14 residues. The germline V gene has CDR1 SGHRS and CDR2 YFSETQ. The CDR3 is CASSHTPSTDTQYF. In DNA, the CDR3 is TGCGCCAGCAGCCATACCCCCAGCACAGATACGCAGTATTTT.

The chain carries TRBV5-1 and TRBJ2-7, with a possible D match to TRBD2 (5 bases). Germline CDR1 is SGHRS and CDR2 is YFSETQ. The V and J ends lost 4 bases and 6 bases respectively, with 14 bases between them. The CDR3 covers 13 residues. The CDR3 spells CASSGPERGEQYF. In nucleotides, the CDR3 is TGCGCCAGCAGCGGTCCCGAACGGGGCGAGCAGTACTTC.

This clonotype was recorded at least ten times. V usage is TRBV7-9 and J usage is TRBJ1-5; D may be TRBD1 (5 bases). V was trimmed by 4 bases and J by 0 bases, leaving 13 bases between them. The CDR3 has 16 amino acids. Germline loops: CDR1 SEHNR, CDR2 FQNEAQ (reference sequence). The CDR3 DNA reads TGTGCCAGCAGCTCCGGTAGGGGTAGTAGCAATCAGCCCCAGCATTTT. Its protein product is CASSSGRGSSNQPQHF.

This sequence joins TRBV11-2 and TRBJ2-7, with D possibly TRBD2 on 6 matching bases. Germline values: CDR1 SGHAT, CDR2 FQNNGV. This CDR3 contains 14 residues. Trimming shortened V by 2 bases and J by 6 bases, and 14 bases separated the two germline ends. CDR3 in amino acids: CASSLREGLSEQYF. CDR3 DNA sequence: TGTGCCAGCAGCTTACGCGAGGGACTCAGCGAGCAGTACTTC.

This sequence joins TRBV28 and TRBJ2-1; 11 bases align to TRBD2. V shed 5 bases, J shed 10 bases, and the junction held 4 bases outside the gene matches. The germline V gene encodes CDR1 MDHEN and CDR2 SYDVKM. This CDR3 has 13 amino acids. CDR3: CASSPRTSGEQFF. The DNA of the CDR3 is TGTGCCAGCAGTCCCCGGACTAGCGGGGAGCAGTTCTTC.

The chain links TRBV18 to TRBJ2-7; 7 bases agree with TRBD2. The CDR3 extends over 15 amino acids. The V gene end was trimmed by 3 bases and the J gene end by 5 bases; junction bases not matched to a gene: 10. From germline, CDR1 is KGHSH and CDR2 LQKENI. Written as DNA, the CDR3 is TGTGCCAGCTCACCCGAGGGAGGGTTAAGGAACGAGCAGTACTTC. This gives the protein CASSPEGGLRNEQYF.